The present T cell receptor beta chain was sequenced within a study of T-cell reconstitution after alpha-beta-depleted transplantation in children. Study-wide results and caveats: The authors attributed T-cell counts and diversity one year after transplant mostly to newly produced T cells.

In regard to this clonotype: Its antigen is unknown. An end of the junction does not agree with germline; a read error may underlie this.

There are 14 residues in the CDR3. The germline CDR1 and CDR2 sequences are MGHDK and SYGVNS. Unique molecular identifiers were incorporated during preparation of the TCRbeta library. In TCRdb, the PCR reads were re-called with MiXCR into one record per CDR3 protein. The profile covers approximately 290,000 distinct CDR3 sequences, with about 9.9% appearing a single time and 23% taken by the ten largest. This TCR derives from a male patient between 2 and 10 years old who had a stem cell transplant for chronic granulomatous disease, so the T cells may come from the graft donor. Source: peripheral blood, taken 180 days after TCRalphabeta/CD19-depleted stem cell transplant. The V and J genes are TRBV25-1 and TRBJ1-1; TRBD1 agrees at 7 bases. The CDR3 region is CASSKYRGGFEAFF. The DNA of the CDR3 is TGTGCCAGCAGTAAATACAGGGGTGGATTTGAAGCTTTCTTT.